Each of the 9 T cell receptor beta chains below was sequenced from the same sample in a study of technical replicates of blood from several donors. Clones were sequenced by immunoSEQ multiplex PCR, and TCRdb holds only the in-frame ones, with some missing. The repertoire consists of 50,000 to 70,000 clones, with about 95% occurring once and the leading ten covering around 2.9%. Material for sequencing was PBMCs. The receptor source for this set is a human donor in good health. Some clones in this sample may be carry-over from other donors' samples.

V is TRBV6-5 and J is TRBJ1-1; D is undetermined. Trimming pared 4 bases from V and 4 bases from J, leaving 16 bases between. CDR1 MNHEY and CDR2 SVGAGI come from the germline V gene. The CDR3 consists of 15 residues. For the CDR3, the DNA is TGTGCCAGCAGTTCCGAGGCCCTAGGGAGCACTGAAGCTTTCTTT. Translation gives CASSSEALGSTEAFF.

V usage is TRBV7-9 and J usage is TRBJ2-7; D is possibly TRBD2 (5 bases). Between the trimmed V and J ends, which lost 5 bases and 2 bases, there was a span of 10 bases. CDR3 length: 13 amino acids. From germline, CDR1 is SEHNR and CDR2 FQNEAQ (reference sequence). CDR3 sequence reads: CASSPSGAYEQYF. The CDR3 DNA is TGTGCCAGCAGCCCATCCGGGGCCTACGAGCAGTACTTC.

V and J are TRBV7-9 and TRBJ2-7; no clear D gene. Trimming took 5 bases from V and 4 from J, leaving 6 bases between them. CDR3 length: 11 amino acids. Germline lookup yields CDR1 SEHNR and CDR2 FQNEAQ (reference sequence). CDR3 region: CASSPLYEQYF. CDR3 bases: TGTGCCAGCAGCCCACTTTACGAGCAGTACTTC. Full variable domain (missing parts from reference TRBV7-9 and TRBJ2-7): DTGVSQNPRHKITKRGQNVTFRCDPISEHNRLYWYRQTLGQGPEFLTYFQNEAQLEKSRLLSDRFSAERPKGSFSTLEIQRTEQGDSAMYLCASSPLYEQYFGPGTRLTVT.

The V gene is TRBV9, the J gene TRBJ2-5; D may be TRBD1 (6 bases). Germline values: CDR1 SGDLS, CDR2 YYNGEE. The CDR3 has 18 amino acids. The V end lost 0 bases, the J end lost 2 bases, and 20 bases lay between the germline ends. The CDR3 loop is CASSVGRVRGTKQETQYF. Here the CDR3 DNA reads TGTGCCAGCAGCGTAGGTCGAGTAAGGGGGACGAAACAAGAGACCCAGTACTTC.

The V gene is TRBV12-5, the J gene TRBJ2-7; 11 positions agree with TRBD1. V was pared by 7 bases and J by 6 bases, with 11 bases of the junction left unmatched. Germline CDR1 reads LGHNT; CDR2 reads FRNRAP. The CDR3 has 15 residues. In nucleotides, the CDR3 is TGTGCTAGTGACCCGCCGGGACAGGGGGTTGCCGAGCAGTACTTC. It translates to CASDPPGQGVAEQYF.

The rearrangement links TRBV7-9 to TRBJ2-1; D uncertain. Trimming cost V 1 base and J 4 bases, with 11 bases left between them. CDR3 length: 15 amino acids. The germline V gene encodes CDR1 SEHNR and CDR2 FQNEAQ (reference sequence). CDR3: CASSLDPEPYNEQFF. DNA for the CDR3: TGTGCCAGCAGCTTAGACCCGGAGCCATACAATGAGCAGTTCTTC.

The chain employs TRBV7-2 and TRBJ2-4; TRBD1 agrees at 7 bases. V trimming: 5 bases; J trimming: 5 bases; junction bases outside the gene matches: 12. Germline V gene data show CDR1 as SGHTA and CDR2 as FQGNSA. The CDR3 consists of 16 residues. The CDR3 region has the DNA TGTGCCAGCAGCAAAACAGGGGTTCGGGTGGAAAACATTCAGTACTTC. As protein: CASSKTGVRVENIQYF.

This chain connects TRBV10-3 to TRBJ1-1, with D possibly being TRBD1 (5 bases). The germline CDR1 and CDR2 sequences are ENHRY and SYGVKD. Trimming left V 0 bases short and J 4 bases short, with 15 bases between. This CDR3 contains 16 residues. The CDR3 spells CAISESPQGLATEAFF. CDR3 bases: TGTGCCATCAGTGAGTCGCCTCAGGGATTGGCCACTGAAGCTTTCTTT.

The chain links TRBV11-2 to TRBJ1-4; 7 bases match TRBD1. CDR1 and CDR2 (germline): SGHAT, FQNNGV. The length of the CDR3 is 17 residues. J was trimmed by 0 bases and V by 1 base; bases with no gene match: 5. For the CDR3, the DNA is TGTGCCAGCAGCTTAGGAAGGGGACAGACAACTAATGAAAAACTGTTTTTT. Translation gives CASSLGRGQTTNEKLFF.